This T cell receptor (beta chain) was retrieved from a study of cytomegalovirus exposure and HLA in healthy donors. Use of 60 Vbeta and 13 Jbeta primers characterized the PCR. Measured with immunoSEQ multiplex PCR; TCRdb has only the in-frame clones, and not every one. This sample has roughly 110,000 clones, with about 70% found just once. Points from the study as a whole: Several of the most significant clusters were apparently associated with common viral pathogens in a later analysis. No immune exposure information besides CMV serostatus was available. Follow-up analysis later connected one missense variant in DCLRE1C with trimming of TCR beta V- and J-genes. According to a later analysis, most TCR beta chains associated with CMV appeared HLA-restricted.

The V end lost 3 bases, the J end lost 1 base, and 15 bases lay between the germline ends. This CDR3 contains 16 residues. The germline CDR1 and CDR2 sequences are KGHSH and LQKENI. Remarks on this clone: What it recognizes is unknown.

Sequencing input: PBMCs. The J gene is TRBJ1-1, the V gene TRBV18; no clear D. This TCR derives from a woman in her forties or fifties in good health and CMV-seropositive. The CDR3 region has the DNA TGTGCCAGCTCACCCACTCAGCTGAGGGCGAACACTGAAGCTTTCTTT. Encoded protein: CASSPTQLRANTEAFF.